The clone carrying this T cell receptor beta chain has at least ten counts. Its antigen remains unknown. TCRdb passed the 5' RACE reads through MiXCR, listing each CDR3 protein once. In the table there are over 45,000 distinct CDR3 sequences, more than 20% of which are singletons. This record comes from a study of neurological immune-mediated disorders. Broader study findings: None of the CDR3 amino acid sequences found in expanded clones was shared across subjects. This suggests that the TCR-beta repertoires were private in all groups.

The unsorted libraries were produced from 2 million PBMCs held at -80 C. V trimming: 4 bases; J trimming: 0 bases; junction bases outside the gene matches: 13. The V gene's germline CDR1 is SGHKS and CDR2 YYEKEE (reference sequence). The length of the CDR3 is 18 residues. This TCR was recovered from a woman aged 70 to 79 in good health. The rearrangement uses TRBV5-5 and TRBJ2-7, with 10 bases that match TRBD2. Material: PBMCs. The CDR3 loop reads CASSVASLLAGSSYEQYF. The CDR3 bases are TGTGCCAGCAGCGTGGCCAGTTTACTAGCGGGGAGCTCCTACGAGCAGTACTTC.